This TCR beta chain was sequenced during a study of blood T cell repertoires in COVID-19. At the level of the study: From T cells, B-cell-depleted T cells, or PBMCs came the material, which was cDNA or gDNA.

Germline V CDR1 and CDR2: LNHDA, SQIVND (reference sequence). Trimming pared 0 bases from V and 0 bases from J, leaving 9 bases between. The CDR3 is 16 residues long. This clone appeared a few times. The repertoire was sequenced with immunoSEQ multiplex PCR; TCRdb's copy has only in-frame clones and lacks some. The sample gives 80,000 to 100,000 clones, more than 80% of which show up once; approximately 10% is in the top ten. Sequenced material: peripheral blood. This clonotype was obtained from a woman in her sixties or seventies with acute or convalescent COVID-19. This rearrangement joins TRBV19 to TRBJ2-4; D perhaps matches TRBD2 (5 bases). This chain's CDR3 is CASSIDRGAAKNIQYF. The CDR3 DNA reads TGTGCCAGTAGTATAGATCGGGGAGCAGCCAAAAACATTCAGTACTTC. The variable domain in full, with the rest retrieved from reference TRBV19 and TRBJ2-4, is DGGITQSPKYLFRKEGQNVTLSCEQNLNHDAMYWYRQDPGQGLRLIYYSQIVNDFQKGDIAEGYSVSREKKESFPLTVTSAQKNPTAFYLCASSIDRGAAKNIQYFGAGTRLSVL.